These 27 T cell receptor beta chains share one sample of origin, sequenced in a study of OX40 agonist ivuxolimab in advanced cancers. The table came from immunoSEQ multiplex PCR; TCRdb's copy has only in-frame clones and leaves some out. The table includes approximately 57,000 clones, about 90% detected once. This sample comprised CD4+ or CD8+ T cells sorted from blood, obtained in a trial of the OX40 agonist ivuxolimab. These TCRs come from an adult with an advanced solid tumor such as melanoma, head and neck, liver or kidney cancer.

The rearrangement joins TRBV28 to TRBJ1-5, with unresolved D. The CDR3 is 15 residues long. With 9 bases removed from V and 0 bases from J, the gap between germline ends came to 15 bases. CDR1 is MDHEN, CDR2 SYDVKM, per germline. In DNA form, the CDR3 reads TGTGCCAGTAGCTGGGGAACCGTTAGCAATCAGCCCCAGCATTTT. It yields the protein CASSWGTVSNQPQHF.

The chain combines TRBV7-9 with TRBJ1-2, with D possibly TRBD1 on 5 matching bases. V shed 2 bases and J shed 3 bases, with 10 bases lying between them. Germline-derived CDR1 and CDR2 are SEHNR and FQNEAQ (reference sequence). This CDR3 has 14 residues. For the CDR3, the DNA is TGTGCCAGCAGCTTAACAGGCCTATACTATGGCTACACCTTC. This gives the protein CASSLTGLYYGYTF. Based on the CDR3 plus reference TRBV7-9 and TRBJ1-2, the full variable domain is DTGVSQNPRHKITKRGQNVTFRCDPISEHNRLYWYRQTLGQGPEFLTYFQNEAQLEKSRLLSDRFSAERPKGSFSTLEIQRTEQGDSAMYLCASSLTGLYYGYTFGSGTRLTVV.

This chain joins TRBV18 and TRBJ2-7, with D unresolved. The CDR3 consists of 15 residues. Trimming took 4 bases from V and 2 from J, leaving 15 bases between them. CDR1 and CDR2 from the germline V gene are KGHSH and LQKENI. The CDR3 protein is CASSRGQQAPYEQYF. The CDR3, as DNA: TGTGCCAGCTCACGAGGTCAACAAGCTCCCTACGAGCAGTACTTC.

The CDR3 DNA reads TGTGCCAGCAGCCCTCTACAGGGGTTTTTAGCGACTAATGAAAAACTGTTTTTT. It specifies CASSPLQGFLATNEKLFF. This chain connects TRBV27 to TRBJ1-4, with TRBD1 matching 7 bases. Trimming removed 6 bases from V and 2 bases from J; junction bases left unmatched: 15. Germline CDR1 is MNHEY and CDR2 is SMNVEV (reference sequence). This CDR3 spans 18 amino acids. Full variable domain (missing parts from reference TRBV27 and TRBJ1-4): EAQVTQNPRYLITVTGKKLTVTCSQNMNHEYMSWYRQDPGLGLRQIYYSMNVEVTDKGDVPEGYKVSRKEKRNFPLILESPSPNQTSLYFCASSPLQGFLATNEKLFFGSGTQLSVL.

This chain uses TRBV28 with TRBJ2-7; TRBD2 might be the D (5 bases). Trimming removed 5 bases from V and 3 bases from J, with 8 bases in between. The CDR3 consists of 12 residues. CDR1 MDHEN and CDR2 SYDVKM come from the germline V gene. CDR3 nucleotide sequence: TGTGCCAGCAGTAGCGGACGCTACGAGCAGTACTTC. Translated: CASSSGRYEQYF.

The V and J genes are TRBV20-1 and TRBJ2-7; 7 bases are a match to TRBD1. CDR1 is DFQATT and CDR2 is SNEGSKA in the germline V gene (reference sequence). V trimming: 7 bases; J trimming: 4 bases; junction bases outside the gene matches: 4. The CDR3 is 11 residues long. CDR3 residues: CSVLQGYEQYF. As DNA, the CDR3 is TGCAGTGTTCTACAGGGGTACGAGCAGTACTTC.

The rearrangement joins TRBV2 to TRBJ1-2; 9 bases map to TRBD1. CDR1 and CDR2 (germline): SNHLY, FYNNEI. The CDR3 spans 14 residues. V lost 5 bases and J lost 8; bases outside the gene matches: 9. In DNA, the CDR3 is TGTGCCAGCAGTCGGGACAGGGTTATACGCGGCTACACCTTC. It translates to CASSRDRVIRGYTF.

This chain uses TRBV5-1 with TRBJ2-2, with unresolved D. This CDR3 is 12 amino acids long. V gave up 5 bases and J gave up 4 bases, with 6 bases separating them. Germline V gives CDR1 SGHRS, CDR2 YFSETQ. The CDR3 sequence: CASRKSTGELFF. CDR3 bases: TGCGCCAGCAGGAAGAGCACCGGGGAGCTGTTTTTT.

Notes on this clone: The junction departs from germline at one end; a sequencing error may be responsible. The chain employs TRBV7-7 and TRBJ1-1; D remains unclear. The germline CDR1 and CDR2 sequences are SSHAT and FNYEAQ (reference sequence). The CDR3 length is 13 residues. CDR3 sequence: CASSASINTEAFF. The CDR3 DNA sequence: TGTGCTAGCAGCGCATCCATTAACACTGAAGCTTTCTTT.

In DNA form, the CDR3 reads TGTGCCAGTGGGAGGGGCTACGAGCAGTACTTC. Its protein is CASGRGYEQYF. The chain uses TRBV19 and TRBJ2-7; 7 nucleotides align to TRBD2. This CDR3 has 11 amino acids. CDR1 and CDR2 (germline): LNHDA, SQIVND (reference sequence). V trimming: 8 bases; J trimming: 3 bases; junction bases outside the gene matches: 1.

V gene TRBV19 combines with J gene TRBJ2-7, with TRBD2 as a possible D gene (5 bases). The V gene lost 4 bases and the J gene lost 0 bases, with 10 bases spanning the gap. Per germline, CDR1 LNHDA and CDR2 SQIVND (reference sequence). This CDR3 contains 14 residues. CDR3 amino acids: CASSKSGASYEQYF. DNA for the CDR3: TGTGCCAGTAGTAAGAGCGGTGCCTCCTACGAGCAGTACTTC.

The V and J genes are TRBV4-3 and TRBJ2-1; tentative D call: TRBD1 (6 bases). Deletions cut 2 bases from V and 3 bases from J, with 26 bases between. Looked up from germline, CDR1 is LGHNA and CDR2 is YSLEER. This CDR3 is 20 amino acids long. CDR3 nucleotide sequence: TGCGCCAGCAGCCAATTTGCACAGGGCTTTGGTGGCAAAGTCTACAATGAGCAGTTCTTC. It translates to CASSQFAQGFGGKVYNEQFF.

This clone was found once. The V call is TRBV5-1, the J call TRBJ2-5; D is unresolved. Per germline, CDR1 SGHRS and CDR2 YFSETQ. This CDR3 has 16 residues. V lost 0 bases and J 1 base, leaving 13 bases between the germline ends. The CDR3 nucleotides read TGCGCCAGCAGCTTGGGAGCGAGCGCCCTCCAAGAGACCCAGTACTTC. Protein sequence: CASSLGASALQETQYF. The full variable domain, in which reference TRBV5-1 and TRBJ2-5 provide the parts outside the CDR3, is KAGVTQTPRYLIKTRGQQVTLSCSPISGHRSVSWYQQTPGQGLQFLFEYFSETQRNKGNFPGRFSGRQFSNSRSEMNVSTLELGDSALYLCASSLGASALQETQYFGPGTRLLVL.

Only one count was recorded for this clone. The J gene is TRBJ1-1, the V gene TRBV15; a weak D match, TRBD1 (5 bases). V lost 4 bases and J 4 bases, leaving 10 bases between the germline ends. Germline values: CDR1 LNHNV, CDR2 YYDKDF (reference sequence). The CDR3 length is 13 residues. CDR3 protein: CATSTGGLTEAFF. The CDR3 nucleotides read TGTGCCACCAGCACCGGGGGACTCACTGAAGCTTTCTTT.

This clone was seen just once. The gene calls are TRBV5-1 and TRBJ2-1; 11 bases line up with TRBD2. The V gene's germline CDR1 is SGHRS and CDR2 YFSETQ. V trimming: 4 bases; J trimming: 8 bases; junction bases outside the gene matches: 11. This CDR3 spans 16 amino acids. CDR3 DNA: TGCGCCAGCAGCCTAACCGGGACTAGCGGTGTCTATGAGCAGTTCTTC. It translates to CASSLTGTSGVYEQFF.

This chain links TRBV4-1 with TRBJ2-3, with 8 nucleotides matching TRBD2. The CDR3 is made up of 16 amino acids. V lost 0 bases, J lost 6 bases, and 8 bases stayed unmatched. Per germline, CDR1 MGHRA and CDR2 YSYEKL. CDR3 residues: CASSQDQSGRDDTQYF. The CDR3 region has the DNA TGCGCCAGCAGCCAAGACCAGAGCGGGAGAGATGATACGCAGTATTTT.

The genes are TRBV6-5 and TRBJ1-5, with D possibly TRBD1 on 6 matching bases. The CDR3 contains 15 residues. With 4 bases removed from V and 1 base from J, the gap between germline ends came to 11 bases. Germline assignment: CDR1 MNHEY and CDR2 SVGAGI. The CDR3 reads CASSSEGVSNQPQHF. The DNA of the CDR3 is TGTGCCAGCAGTTCCGAGGGGGTCAGCAATCAGCCCCAGCATTTT.

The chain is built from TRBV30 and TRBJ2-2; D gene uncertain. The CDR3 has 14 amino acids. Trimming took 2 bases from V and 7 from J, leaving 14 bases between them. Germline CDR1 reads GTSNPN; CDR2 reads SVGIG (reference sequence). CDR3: CAWSLVQQDGELFF. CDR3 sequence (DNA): TGTGCCTGGAGTTTAGTACAGCAAGACGGGGAGCTGTTTTTT.

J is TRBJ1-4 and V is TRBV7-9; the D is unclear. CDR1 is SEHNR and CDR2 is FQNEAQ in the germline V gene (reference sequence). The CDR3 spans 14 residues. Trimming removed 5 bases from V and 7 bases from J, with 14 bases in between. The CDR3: CASSPGRAGEKLFF. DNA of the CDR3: TGTGCCAGCAGCCCCGGGCGGGCGGGTGAAAAACTGTTTTTT.

The CDR3 coding sequence is TGTGCCAGCAGTCGACAGGCGATGAACACTGAAGCTTTCTTT. This encodes CASSRQAMNTEAFF. The gene calls are TRBV6-5 and TRBJ1-1; D is possibly TRBD1 (6 bases). With 5 bases removed from V and 0 bases from J, the gap between germline ends came to 10 bases. The germline CDR1 and CDR2 sequences are MNHEY and SVGAGI. CDR3 length equals 14 residues.

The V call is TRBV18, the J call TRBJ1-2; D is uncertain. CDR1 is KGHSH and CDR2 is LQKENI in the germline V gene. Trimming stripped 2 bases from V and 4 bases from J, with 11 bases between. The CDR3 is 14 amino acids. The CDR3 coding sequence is TGTGCCAGCTCACCAACGGCAGACGGCTATGGCTACACCTTC. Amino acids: CASSPTADGYGYTF.

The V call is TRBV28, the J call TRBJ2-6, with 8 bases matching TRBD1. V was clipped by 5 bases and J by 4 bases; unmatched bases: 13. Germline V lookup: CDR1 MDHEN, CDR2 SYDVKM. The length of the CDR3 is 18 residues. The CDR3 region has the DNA TGTGCCAGCAGTCTGTCCCTCCAGGGGGCGGGAGGGGCCAACGTCCTGACTTTC. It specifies CASSLSLQGAGGANVLTF.

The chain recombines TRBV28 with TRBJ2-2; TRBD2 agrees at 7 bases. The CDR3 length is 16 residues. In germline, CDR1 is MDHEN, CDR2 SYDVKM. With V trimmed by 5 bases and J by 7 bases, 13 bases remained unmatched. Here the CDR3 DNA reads TGTGCCAGCAGTCCTGCAAGCGGGACGGGCGGCGGGGAGCTGTTTTTT. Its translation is CASSPASGTGGGELFF.

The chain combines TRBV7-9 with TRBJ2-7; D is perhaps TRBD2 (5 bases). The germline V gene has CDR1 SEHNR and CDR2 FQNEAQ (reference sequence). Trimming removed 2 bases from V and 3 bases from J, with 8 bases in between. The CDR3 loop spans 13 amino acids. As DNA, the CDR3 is TGTGCCAGCAGCTTATGGGAGTTCTACGAGCAGTACTTC. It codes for CASSLWEFYEQYF.

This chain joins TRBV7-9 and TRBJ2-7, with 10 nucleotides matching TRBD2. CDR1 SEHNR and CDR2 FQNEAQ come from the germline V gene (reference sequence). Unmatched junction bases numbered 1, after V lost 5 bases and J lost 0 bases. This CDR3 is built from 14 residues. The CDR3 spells CASSPSGSSYEQYF. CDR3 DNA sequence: TGTGCCAGCAGCCCTAGCGGGAGCTCCTACGAGCAGTACTTC.

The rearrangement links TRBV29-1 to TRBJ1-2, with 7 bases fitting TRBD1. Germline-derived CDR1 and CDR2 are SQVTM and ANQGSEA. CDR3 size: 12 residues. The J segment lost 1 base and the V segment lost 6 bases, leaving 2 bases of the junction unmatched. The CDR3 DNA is TGCAGCGTCCGGGACAGTAACTATGGCTACACCTTC. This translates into CSVRDSNYGYTF.

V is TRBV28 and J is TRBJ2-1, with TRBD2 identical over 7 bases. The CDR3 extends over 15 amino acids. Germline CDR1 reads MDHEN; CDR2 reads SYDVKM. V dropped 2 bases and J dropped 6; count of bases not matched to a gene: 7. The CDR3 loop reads CASSLGASGSNEQFF. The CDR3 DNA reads TGTGCCAGCAGTTTAGGGGCTAGCGGAAGCAATGAGCAGTTCTTC.